The 20 T cell receptor beta chains in this list originate from one sample, sequenced in a study of a mutant IDH1 vaccine in newly diagnosed glioma. Time point noted: baseline, week 1 (first vaccination visit). Stated treatment: pre-vaccination baseline after standard-of-care therapy. Repertoires were generated with immunoSEQ multiplex PCR, while TCRdb's copy carries only in-frame clones and drops some. There are some 61,000 clones in the sample; 65% to 90% occur only once, and 2.9% lies in the top ten. Sequencing was performed on PBMCs, taken from a glioma patient treated with radiotherapy, temozolomide or both. These receptors originate from a man in his thirties or forties with glioma.

This chain connects TRBV5-5 to TRBJ1-4; weak D call: TRBD1 (5 bases). The CDR3 sequence is 15 residues long. The ends were cut back, 4 bases at V and 4 bases at J, with 14 bases in the middle. Germline-derived CDR1 and CDR2 are SGHKS and YYEKEE (reference sequence). This chain's CDR3 is CASSRPTGVNEKLFF. The CDR3 nucleotides read TGTGCCAGCAGCCGCCCCACAGGAGTTAATGAAAAACTGTTTTTT.

The chain employs TRBV5-1 and TRBJ2-1; no clear D gene. The length of the CDR3 is 14 residues. Germline values: CDR1 SGHRS, CDR2 YFSETQ. The V gene lost 0 bases and the J gene lost 5 bases, with 9 bases spanning the gap. The CDR3 DNA is TGCGCCAGCAGCTTGGGAGACACCCACAATGAGCAGTTCTTC. Protein: CASSLGDTHNEQFF.

The chain has TRBV6-1 and TRBJ1-1, with D unresolved. Trimming removed 3 bases from V and 13 bases from J, with 15 bases in between. Germline-derived CDR1 and CDR2 are MNHNS and SASEGT. The CDR3 totals 12 residues. DNA of the CDR3: TGTGCCAGCAGTGACAGGACCCATTGGGGTTTCTTT. Amino acids: CASSDRTHWGFF.

The genes are TRBV5-1 and TRBJ2-2, with D possibly being TRBD2 (6 bases). CDR1 and CDR2 (germline): SGHRS, YFSETQ. V was shortened by 0 bases and J by 7 bases, with 13 bases between the two germline ends. The CDR3 spans 15 residues. The CDR3 reads CASSLGTGTRGELFF. The CDR3, as DNA: TGCGCCAGCAGCTTGGGAACCGGGACTCGCGGGGAGCTGTTTTTT. Complete variable domain (other parts from reference TRBV5-1 and TRBJ2-2): KAGVTQTPRYLIKTRGQQVTLSCSPISGHRSVSWYQQTPGQGLQFLFEYFSETQRNKGNFPGRFSGRQFSNSRSEMNVSTLELGDSALYLCASSLGTGTRGELFFGEGSRLTVL.

This clone appeared once. The gene calls are TRBV11-2 and TRBJ2-5; D possibly uses TRBD1 or TRBD2 (5 bases each). The DNA matches TRBJ2-7 better at its end, which makes the J call doubtful. The CDR3 has 15 amino acids. From germline, CDR1 is SGHAT and CDR2 FQNNGV. The CDR3 here is CASSSSGLPSYEQYF. The CDR3, as DNA: TGTGCCAGCAGCTCCTCGGGGCTGCCCTCCTACGAGCAGTACTTC.

The chain employs TRBV27 and TRBJ1-5, with D possibly TRBD1 on 5 matching bases. The CDR3 runs to 15 residues. The V and J ends lost 8 bases and 0 bases respectively, with 14 bases between them. From germline, CDR1 is MNHEY and CDR2 SMNVEV (reference sequence). In DNA form, the CDR3 reads TGTGCCAGCTCTGTAAACAGGTATAGCAATCAGCCCCAGCATTTT. As protein: CASSVNRYSNQPQHF.

The chain employs TRBV6-5 and TRBJ1-1; D gene unclear. The CDR3 consists of 14 residues. Trimming stripped 5 bases from V and 4 bases from J, with 14 bases between. Germline V CDR1 and CDR2: MNHEY, SVGAGI. Written as DNA, the CDR3 is TGTGCCAGCAGTCCCACTTCTTTGGGCACTGAAGCTTTCTTT. Amino acid sequence: CASSPTSLGTEAFF.

The rearrangement links TRBV5-6 to TRBJ2-6; D call uncertain. The germline gives CDR1 SGHDT, CDR2 YYEEEE. The germline V and J ends were trimmed by 1 base and 0 bases, with 11 bases remaining between them. The CDR3 is 17 residues long. The CDR3 region is CASSLYGLSSGANVLTF. The CDR3 DNA sequence: TGTGCCAGCAGCTTGTATGGGCTCAGCTCTGGGGCCAACGTCCTGACTTTC. Filled out from reference TRBV5-6 and TRBJ2-6, the complete variable domain reads DAGVTQSPTHLIKTRGQQVTLRCSPKSGHDTVSWYQQALGQGPQFIFQYYEEEERQRGNFPDRFSGHQFPNYSSELNVNALLLGDSALYLCASSLYGLSSGANVLTFGAGSRLTVL.

The chain couples TRBV18 to TRBJ1-2; D possibly corresponds to TRBD1 (5 bases). This CDR3 is 14 amino acids long. Germline CDR1 KGHSH, CDR2 LQKENI. V was trimmed by 3 bases and J by 0 bases, leaving 8 bases between them. As DNA, the CDR3 is TGTGCCAGCTCACCGGGGGGGACTAACTATGGCTACACCTTC. Translating gives CASSPGGTNYGYTF.

The CDR3 region is CASSLLGNGYTF. The CDR3 DNA follows: TGTGCCAGCAGCTTATTAGGGAATGGCTACACCTTC. The chain uses TRBV7-9 and TRBJ1-2, with no clear D. The CDR3 sequence is 12 residues long. Germline loops: CDR1 SEHNR, CDR2 FQNEAQ (reference sequence). Trimming took off 2 bases at V and 6 bases at J, with 7 bases between the two ends.

The chain couples TRBV5-1 to TRBJ2-3; D perhaps matches TRBD2 (5 bases). The germline V gene encodes CDR1 SGHRS and CDR2 YFSETQ. V lost 2 bases and J 2 bases, leaving 9 bases between the germline ends. The CDR3 has 14 residues. The CDR3 sequence is CASSFASNTDTQYF. Written as DNA, the CDR3 is TGCGCCAGCAGCTTCGCTAGCAACACAGATACGCAGTATTTT.

This clone showed up just a few times. The chain couples TRBV4-1 to TRBJ1-5, with 9 positions matching TRBD1. J lost 0 bases, V lost 5 bases, and 8 bases had no gene match. Germline V gene data show CDR1 as MGHRA and CDR2 as YSYEKL. This CDR3 is 17 amino acids long. The CDR3 spells CASSYPGQGLSNQPQHF. The DNA of the CDR3 is TGCGCCAGCAGCTACCCGGGACAGGGTCTTAGCAATCAGCCCCAGCATTTT.

The chain links TRBV7-9 to TRBJ2-1; 7 bases are a match to TRBD1. The V and J ends lost 4 bases and 2 bases, in that order; junction bases with no gene match: 11. The CDR3 runs to 17 residues. The germline CDR1 and CDR2 sequences are SEHNR and FQNEAQ (reference sequence). The DNA of the CDR3 is TGTGCCAGCAGCTATCGACACCGGGACAGAACCTACAATGAGCAGTTCTTC. Encoded protein: CASSYRHRDRTYNEQFF. Looking up the rest from reference TRBV7-9 and TRBJ2-1 gives the full variable domain: DTGVSQNPRHKITKRGQNVTFRCDPISEHNRLYWYRQTLGQGPEFLTYFQNEAQLEKSRLLSDRFSAERPKGSFSTLEIQRTEQGDSAMYLCASSYRHRDRTYNEQFFGPGTRLTVL.

The chain employs TRBV5-4 and TRBJ1-1; TRBD1 aligns across 12 bases. The CDR3 sequence is 16 residues long. Germline trimming cut 0 bases from V and 7 bases from J; bases unmatched to any gene: 7. CDR1 is SGHNT and CDR2 is YYREEE in the germline V gene (reference sequence). CDR3 sequence (DNA): TGTGCCAGCAGCTTGGAATGGGACAGGGGGCGAGGTGAAGCTTTCTTT. Protein product: CASSLEWDRGRGEAFF.

A single count supports this clone. The genes are TRBV28 and TRBJ1-5; the D is unclear. The V end was cut by 6 bases, the J end by 6 bases, with 12 bases between. The germline gives CDR1 MDHEN, CDR2 SYDVKM. The CDR3 is made up of 13 amino acids. Written as DNA, the CDR3 is TGTGCCAGCAGCCTCGAATCCATTCAGCCCCAGCATTTT. This sequence encodes CASSLESIQPQHF.

The genes are TRBV18 and TRBJ1-3, with D possibly TRBD1 on 5 matching bases. The CDR3 has 16 residues. V lost 2 bases, J lost 0 bases, and 11 bases lay in between. Germline V gene sequence: CDR1 KGHSH, CDR2 LQKENI. Here the CDR3 reads CASSPSAGSSGNTIYF. For the CDR3, the DNA is TGTGCCAGCTCACCATCGGCAGGGAGCTCTGGAAACACCATATATTTT.

The chain is built from TRBV7-2 and TRBJ1-2, with TRBD1 identical over 9 bases. The J segment lost 8 bases and the V segment lost 3 bases, leaving 7 bases of the junction unmatched. The CDR3 has 14 residues. Germline-derived CDR1 and CDR2 are SGHTA and FQGNSA. The CDR3 spells CASSLPGTGFGYTF. Here the CDR3 DNA reads TGTGCCAGCAGCTTGCCCGGGACAGGGTTCGGCTACACCTTC.

This chain uses TRBV5-6 with TRBJ2-7, with D uncertain. The CDR3 is 12 amino acids. V was clipped by 0 bases and J by 6 bases, with 7 bases between them. Germline V CDR1 and CDR2: SGHDT, YYEEEE. The CDR3 region has the DNA TGTGCCAGCAGCTTGGTTTGGGGCGAGCAGTACTTC. Protein sequence: CASSLVWGEQYF.

The V call is TRBV7-9, the J call TRBJ1-1, with D perhaps TRBD1 (6 bases). Germline values: CDR1 SEHNR, CDR2 FQNEAQ (reference sequence). Trimming took 4 bases from V and 2 from J, leaving 20 bases between them. The CDR3 length is 17 residues. The CDR3 coding sequence is TGTGCCAGCAGCTCGAACCTCAACAGGGAAGGAAACACTGAAGCTTTCTTT. Its protein product is CASSSNLNREGNTEAFF.

The genes are TRBV7-9 and TRBJ1-6, with 10 bases lining up with TRBD1. This CDR3 is 16 amino acids long. The ends lost 5 bases at V and 9 bases at J; junction bases unmatched: 10. CDR1 is SEHNR, CDR2 FQNEAQ, per germline (reference sequence). CDR3 loop: CASSRIGTGVGSPLHF. DNA of the CDR3: TGTGCCAGCAGCAGAATAGGGACAGGGGTTGGTTCACCCCTCCACTTT.